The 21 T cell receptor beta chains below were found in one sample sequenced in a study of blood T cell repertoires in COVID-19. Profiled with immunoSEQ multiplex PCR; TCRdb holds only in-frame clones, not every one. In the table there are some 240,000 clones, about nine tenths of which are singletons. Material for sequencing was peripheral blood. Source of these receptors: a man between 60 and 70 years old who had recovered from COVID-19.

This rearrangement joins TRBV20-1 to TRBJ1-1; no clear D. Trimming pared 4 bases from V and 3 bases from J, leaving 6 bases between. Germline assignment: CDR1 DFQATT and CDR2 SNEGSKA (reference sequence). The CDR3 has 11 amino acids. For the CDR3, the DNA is TGCAGTGCTAAGAGGGACACTGAAGCTTTCTTT. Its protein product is CSAKRDTEAFF.

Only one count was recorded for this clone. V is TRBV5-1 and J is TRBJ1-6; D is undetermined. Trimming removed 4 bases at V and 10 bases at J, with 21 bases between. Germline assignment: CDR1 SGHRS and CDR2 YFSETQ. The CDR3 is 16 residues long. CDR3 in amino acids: CASSPPIAGAGSPLHF. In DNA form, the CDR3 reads TGCGCCAGCAGCCCCCCGATAGCGGGCGCGGGATCACCCCTCCACTTT.

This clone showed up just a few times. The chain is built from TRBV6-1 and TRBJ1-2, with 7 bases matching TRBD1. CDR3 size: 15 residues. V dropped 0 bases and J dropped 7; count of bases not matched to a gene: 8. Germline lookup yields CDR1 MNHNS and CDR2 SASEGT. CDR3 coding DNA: TGTGCCAGCAGTGAAGCTGGACAGGTGGTCTCTGGCTACACCTTC. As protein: CASSEAGQVVSGYTF.

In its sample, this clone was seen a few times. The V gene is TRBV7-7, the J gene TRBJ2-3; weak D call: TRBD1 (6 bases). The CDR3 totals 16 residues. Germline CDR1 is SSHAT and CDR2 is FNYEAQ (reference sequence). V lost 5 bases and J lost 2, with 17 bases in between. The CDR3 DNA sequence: TGTGCCAGCAGCCCTGGGGGCAGCCTCTCCACAGATACGCAGTATTTT. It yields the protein CASSPGGSLSTDTQYF.

DNA for the CDR3: TGTGCCAGCAGCCCACCTAGCGGGACTAGCACAGATACGCAGTATTTT. As protein: CASSPPSGTSTDTQYF. The gene calls are TRBV2 and TRBJ2-3, with 9 nucleotides matching TRBD2. Germline lookup yields CDR1 SNHLY and CDR2 FYNNEI. V lost 6 bases, J lost 0 bases, and 7 bases stayed unmatched. This CDR3 comprises 16 residues.

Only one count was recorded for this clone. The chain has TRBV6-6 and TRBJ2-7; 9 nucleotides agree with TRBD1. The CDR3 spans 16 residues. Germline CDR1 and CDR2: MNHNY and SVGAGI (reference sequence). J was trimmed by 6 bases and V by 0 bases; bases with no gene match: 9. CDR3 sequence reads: CASSYSTGQGVGEQYV. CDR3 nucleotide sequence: TGTGCCAGCAGTTACTCGACGGGACAGGGTGTGGGCGAGCAGTACGTC.

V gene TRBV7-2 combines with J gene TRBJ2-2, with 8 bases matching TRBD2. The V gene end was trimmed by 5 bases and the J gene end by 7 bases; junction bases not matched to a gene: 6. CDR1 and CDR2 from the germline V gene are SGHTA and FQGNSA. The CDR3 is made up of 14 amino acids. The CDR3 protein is CASSVGGAIGELFF. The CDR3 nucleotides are TGTGCCAGCAGCGTCGGGGGGGCCATCGGGGAGCTGTTTTTT.

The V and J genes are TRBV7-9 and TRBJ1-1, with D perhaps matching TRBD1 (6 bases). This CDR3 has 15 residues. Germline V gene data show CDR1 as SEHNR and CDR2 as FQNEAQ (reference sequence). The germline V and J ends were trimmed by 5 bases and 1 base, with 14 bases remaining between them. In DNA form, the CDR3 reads TGTGCCAGCAGCCGCGCGGGGGGCGCGAACACTGAAGCTTTCTTT. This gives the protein CASSRAGGANTEAFF.

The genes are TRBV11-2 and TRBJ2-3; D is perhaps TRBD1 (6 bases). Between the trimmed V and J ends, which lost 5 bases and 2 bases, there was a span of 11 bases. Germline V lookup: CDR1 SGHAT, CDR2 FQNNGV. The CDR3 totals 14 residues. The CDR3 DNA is TGTGCCAGCAGCACGGGACATTTCACAGATACGCAGTATTTT. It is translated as CASSTGHFTDTQYF.

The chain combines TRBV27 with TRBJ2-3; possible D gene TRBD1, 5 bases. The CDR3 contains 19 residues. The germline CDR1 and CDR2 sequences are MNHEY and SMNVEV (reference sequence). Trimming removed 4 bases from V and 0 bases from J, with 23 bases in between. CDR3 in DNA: TGTGCCAGCAGTTCCCGATTAGTTCTTGACAGATCTAGCACAGATACGCAGTATTTT. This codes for CASSSRLVLDRSSTDTQYF.

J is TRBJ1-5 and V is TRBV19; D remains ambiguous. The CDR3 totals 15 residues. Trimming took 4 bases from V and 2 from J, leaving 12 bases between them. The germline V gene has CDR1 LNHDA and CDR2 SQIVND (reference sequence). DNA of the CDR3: TGTGCCAGTAGTACGCCCGCGAGGGGCAATCAGCCCCAGCATTTT. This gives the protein CASSTPARGNQPQHF.

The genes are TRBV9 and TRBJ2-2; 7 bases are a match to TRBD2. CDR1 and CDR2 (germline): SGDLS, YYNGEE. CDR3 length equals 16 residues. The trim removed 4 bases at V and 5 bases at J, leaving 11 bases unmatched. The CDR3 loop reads CASSSARDYPTGELFF. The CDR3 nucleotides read TGTGCCAGCAGCTCAGCCCGGGACTACCCGACCGGGGAGCTGTTTTTT.

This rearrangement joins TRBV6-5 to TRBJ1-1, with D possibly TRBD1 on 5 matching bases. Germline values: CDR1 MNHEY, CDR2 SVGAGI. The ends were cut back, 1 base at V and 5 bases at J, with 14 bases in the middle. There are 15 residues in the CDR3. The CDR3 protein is CASSYLAGEGTEAFF. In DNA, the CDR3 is TGTGCCAGCAGTTACTTGGCGGGGGAAGGAACTGAAGCTTTCTTT.

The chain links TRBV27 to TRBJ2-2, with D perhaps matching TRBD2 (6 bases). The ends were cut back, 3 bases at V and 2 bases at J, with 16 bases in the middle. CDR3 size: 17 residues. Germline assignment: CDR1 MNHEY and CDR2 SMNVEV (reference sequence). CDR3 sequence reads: CASSFRRAGRNTGELFF. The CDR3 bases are TGTGCCAGCAGTTTTCGGAGGGCAGGCCGCAACACCGGGGAGCTGTTTTTT.

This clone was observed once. As DNA, the CDR3 is TGTGCCAGCTCACCCGGGCAGGGGGTTGGCCAGTACTTC. It codes for CASSPGQGVGQYF. The chain joins TRBV18 to TRBJ2-5, with 7 positions matching TRBD1. CDR3 length: 13 amino acids. Germline V gene lookup returns CDR1 KGHSH and CDR2 LQKENI. The V and J ends lost 3 bases and 10 bases, in that order; junction bases with no gene match: 8. Based on the CDR3 plus reference TRBV18 and TRBJ2-5, the full variable domain is NAGVMQNPRHLVRRRGQEARLRCSPMKGHSHVYWYRQLPEEGLKFMVYLQKENIIDESGMPKERFSAEFPKEGPSILRIQQVVRGDSAAYFCASSPGQGVGQYFGPGTRLLVL.

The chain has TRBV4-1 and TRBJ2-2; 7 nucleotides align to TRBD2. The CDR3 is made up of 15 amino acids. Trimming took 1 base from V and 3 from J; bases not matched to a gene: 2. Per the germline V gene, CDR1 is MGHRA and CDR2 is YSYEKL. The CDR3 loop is CASSQGGGDTGELFF. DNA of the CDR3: TGCGCCAGCAGCCAAGGGGGGGGAGACACCGGGGAGCTGTTTTTT.

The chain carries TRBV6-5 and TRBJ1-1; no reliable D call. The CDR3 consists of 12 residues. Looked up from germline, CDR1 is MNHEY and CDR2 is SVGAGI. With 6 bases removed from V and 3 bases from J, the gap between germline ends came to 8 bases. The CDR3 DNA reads TGTGCCAGCAGACGAGCCGACACTGAAGCTTTCTTT. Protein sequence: CASRRADTEAFF.

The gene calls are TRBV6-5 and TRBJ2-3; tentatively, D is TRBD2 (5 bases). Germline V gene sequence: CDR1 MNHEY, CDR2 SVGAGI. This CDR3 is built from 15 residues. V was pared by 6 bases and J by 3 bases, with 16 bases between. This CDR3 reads CASRARSRGTDTQYF. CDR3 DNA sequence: TGTGCCAGCAGGGCGCGCAGTCGGGGTACAGATACGCAGTATTTT.

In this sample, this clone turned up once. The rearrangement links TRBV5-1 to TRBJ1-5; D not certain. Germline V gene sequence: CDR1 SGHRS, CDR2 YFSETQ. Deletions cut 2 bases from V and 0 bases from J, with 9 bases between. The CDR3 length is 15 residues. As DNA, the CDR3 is TGCGCCAGCAGCTTCTCCGGTAATAGCAATCAGCCCCAGCATTTT. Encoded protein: CASSFSGNSNQPQHF.

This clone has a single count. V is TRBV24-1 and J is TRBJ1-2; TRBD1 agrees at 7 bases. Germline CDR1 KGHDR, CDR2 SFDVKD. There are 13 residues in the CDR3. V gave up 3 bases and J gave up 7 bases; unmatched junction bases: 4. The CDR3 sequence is CATSDLTGSGYTF. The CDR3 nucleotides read TGTGCCACCAGTGATCTGACAGGGAGTGGCTACACCTTC.

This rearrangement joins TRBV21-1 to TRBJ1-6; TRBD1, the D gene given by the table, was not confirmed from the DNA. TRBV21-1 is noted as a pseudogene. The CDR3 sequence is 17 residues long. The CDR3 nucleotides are TGTGCCAGCAGCAAGGGACAGGGGGCAGCGAGTAATTCACCCCTCCACTTT. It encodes CASSKGQGAASNSPLHF.